A selection of T cell receptor beta chains follows, all from one sample in a study of cytomegalovirus exposure and HLA in healthy donors. Profiled with immunoSEQ multiplex PCR; TCRdb holds only in-frame clones, not every one. This sample yields approximately 53,000 clones, of which around 91% are seen a single time; 1.4% to 1.5% belongs to the top ten. Sequences were obtained from PBMCs. The receptors here all came from a man aged 18 to 29 in good health and CMV-seronegative. Each CDR3 is given with its conserved first and last residue. D genes are given only for firm matches. Only some rows state a clone size, as once, few, many or a class for expanded clones.

>TRBV7-3|TRBJ2-5|-|-
TGTGCCAGCAGCAGGGGGGGGAGTCAAGAGACCCAGTACTTC
CASSRGGSQETQYF
>TRBV2|TRBJ2-7|-|-
TGTGCCAGCAGCATCGACAGGTACGAGCAGTACTTC
CASSIDRYEQYF
>TRBV10-2|TRBJ2-1|TRBD2|-
TGCGCCAGCGGTCTAGCGGGAGGGGGTAATGAGCAGTTCTTC
CASGLAGGGNEQFF
>TRBV28|TRBJ1-2|-|-
TGTGCCAGCAGTTTAGGGGGGACTATTTCGAACTATGGCTACACCTTC
CASSLGGTISNYGYTF
>TRBV4-3|TRBJ2-1|TRBD1|-
TGCGCCAGCAGCCACCCACGACAGGGGTCGGGCAATGAGCAGTTCTTC
CASSHPRQGSGNEQFF
>TRBV2|TRBJ2-1|TRBD2|-
TGTGCCAGCAGGGGACTAGCGGGAGGATTTGGTGAGCAGTTCTTC
CASRGLAGGFGEQFF
>TRBV6-5|TRBJ2-7|TRBD2|-
TGTGCCAGCAGCCAGGGACTAGCGGGTTCCTACGAGCAGTACTTC
CASSQGLAGSYEQYF
>TRBV28|TRBJ1-5|TRBD1|-
TGTGCCAGCAGTTTACGACAGGGAGGTCAGCCCCAGCATTTT
CASSLRQGGQPQHF
>TRBV19|TRBJ2-2|-|-
TGTGCCAGTAGTATCCAGGGAAACACCGGGGAGCTGTTTTTT
CASSIQGNTGELFF
>TRBV20-1|TRBJ2-7|TRBD2|-
TGCAGTGCTGGGACTAGCTACGAGCAGTACTTC
CSAGTSYEQYF
>TRBV7-8|TRBJ2-7|TRBD1|once
TGTGCCAGCAGCGCGGGACAGGGGCACTCCTACGAGCAGTACTTC
CASSAGQGHSYEQYF
>TRBV5-6|TRBJ2-5|TRBD2|-
TGTGCCAGCAACAAGAAGCCTAGCGGGAGGGGCGAGACCCAGTACTTC
CASNKKPSGRGETQYF
>TRBV4-1|TRBJ1-3|TRBD1|-
TGCGCCAGCAGCCAAAGGTGGACAGGAACCGTCTCTGGAAACACCATATATTTT
CASSQRWTGTVSGNTIYF
>TRBV7-6|TRBJ2-2|-|-
TGTGCCAGCAGCTGGGGACTCGGCACCGGGGAGCTGTTTTTT
CASSWGLGTGELFF
>TRBV28|TRBJ1-1|-|-
TGTGCCAGCAGTCCAAACCGGGGTCGGAACACTGAAGCTTTCTTT
CASSPNRGRNTEAFF
>TRBV11-1|TRBJ1-5|-|few
TGTGCCAGCAGTCCCCGGGGGGGCAATCAGCCCCAGCATTTT
CASSPRGGNQPQHF
>TRBV4-1|TRBJ1-1|-|-
TGCGCCAGCAGCCAAGATCCAGGGTCAAACACTGAAGCTTTCTTT
CASSQDPGSNTEAFF
>TRBV4-3|TRBJ2-7|TRBD2|once
TGCGCCAGCAGCCAAGGTGCGGGAGGGGGAGAGCAGTACTTC
CASSQGAGGGEQYF
>TRBV28|TRBJ1-5|-|-
TGTGCCAGCAGTCCCGGGAGGCCCCAGCATTTT
CASSPGRPQHF
>TRBV7-2|TRBJ1-3|TRBD1|-
TGTGCCAGCAGCTTACGACAGGGTAGTTCTGGAAACACCATATATTTT
CASSLRQGSSGNTIYF
>TRBV30|TRBJ2-5|TRBD2|-
TGTGCCTGGAGTTCTGGTTCCGGCGGGAGCCAAGAGACCCAGTACTTC
CAWSSGSGGSQETQYF
>TRBV7-2|TRBJ2-5|-|-
TGTGCCAGCAGCCGGGGGAGTTACCAAGAGACCCAGTACTTC
CASSRGSYQETQYF
>TRBV6-5|TRBJ1-2|TRBD1|-
TGTGCCAGCAGTTACGACAGGGCCCCTAACTATGGCTACACCTTC
CASSYDRAPNYGYTF
>TRBV7-2|TRBJ2-7|-|-
TGTGCCAGCAGCTTAGCGTCTAGCTACGAGCAGTACTTC
CASSLASSYEQYF
>TRBV7-2|TRBJ2-7|-|-
TGTGCCAGCAGCTTAGCTAGCCACGAGCAGTACTTC
CASSLASHEQYF
>TRBV28|TRBJ2-4|-|-
TGTGCCAGCAGTTCCCCAGGGCTTCTAGCCAAAAACATTCAGTACTTC
CASSSPGLLAKNIQYF